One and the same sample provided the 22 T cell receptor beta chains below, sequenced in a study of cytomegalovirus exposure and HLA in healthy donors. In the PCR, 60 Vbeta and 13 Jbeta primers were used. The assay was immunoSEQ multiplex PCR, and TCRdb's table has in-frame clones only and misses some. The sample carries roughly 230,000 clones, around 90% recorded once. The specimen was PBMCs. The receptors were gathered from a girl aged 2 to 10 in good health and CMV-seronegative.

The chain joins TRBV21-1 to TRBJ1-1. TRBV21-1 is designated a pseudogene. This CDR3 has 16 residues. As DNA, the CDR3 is TGTGCCAGCAGCAAAGGCTACGGGAAGTCGAACACTGAAGCTTTCTTT. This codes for CASSKGYGKSNTEAFF.

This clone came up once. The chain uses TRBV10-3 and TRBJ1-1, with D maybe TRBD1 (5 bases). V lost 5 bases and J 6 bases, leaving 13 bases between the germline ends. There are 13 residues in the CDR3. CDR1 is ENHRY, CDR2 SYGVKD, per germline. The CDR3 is CAISRGGEPEAFF. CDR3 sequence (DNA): TGTGCCATCAGTAGGGGTGGCGAGCCTGAAGCTTTCTTT.

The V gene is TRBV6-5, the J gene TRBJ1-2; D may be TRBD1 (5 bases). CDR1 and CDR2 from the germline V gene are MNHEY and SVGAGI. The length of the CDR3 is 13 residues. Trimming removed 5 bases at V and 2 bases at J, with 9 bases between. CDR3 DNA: TGTGCCAGCAGTCGGGGGACCAACTATGGCTACACCTTC. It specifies CASSRGTNYGYTF.

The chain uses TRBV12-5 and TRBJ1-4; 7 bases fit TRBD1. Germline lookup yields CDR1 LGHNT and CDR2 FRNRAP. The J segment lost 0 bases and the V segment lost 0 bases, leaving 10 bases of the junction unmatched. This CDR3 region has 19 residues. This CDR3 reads CASGLVPQGMLATNEKLFF. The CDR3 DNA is TGTGCTAGTGGTTTGGTCCCACAGGGGATGTTGGCAACTAATGAAAAACTGTTTTTT.

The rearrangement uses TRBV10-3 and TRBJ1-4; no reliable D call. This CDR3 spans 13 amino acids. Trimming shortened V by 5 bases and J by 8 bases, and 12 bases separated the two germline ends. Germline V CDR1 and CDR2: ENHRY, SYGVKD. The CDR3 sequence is CAISNNREEKLFF. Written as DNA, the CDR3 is TGTGCCATCAGTAATAACCGGGAGGAAAAACTGTTTTTT.

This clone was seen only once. CDR3 protein: CATSGREFYNEQFF. As DNA, the CDR3 is TGTGCCACCAGCGGGAGGGAGTTCTACAATGAGCAGTTCTTC. The V gene is TRBV10-3, the J gene TRBJ2-1; 10 bases fit TRBD2. The trim removed 10 bases at V and 3 bases at J, leaving 6 bases unmatched. Germline V lookup: CDR1 ENHRY, CDR2 SYGVKD. The CDR3 loop spans 14 amino acids.

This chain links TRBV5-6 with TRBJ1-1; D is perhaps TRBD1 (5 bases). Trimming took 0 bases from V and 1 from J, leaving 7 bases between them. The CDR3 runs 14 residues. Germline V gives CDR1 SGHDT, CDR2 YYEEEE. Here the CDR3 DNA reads TGTGCCAGCAGCTTGGCCGGGGGGAACACTGAAGCTTTCTTT. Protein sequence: CASSLAGGNTEAFF.

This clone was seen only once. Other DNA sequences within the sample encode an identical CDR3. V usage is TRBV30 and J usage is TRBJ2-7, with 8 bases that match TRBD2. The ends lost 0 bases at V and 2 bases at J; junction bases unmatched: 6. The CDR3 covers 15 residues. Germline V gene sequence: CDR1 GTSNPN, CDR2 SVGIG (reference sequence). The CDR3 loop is CAWSVLAGGPYEQYF. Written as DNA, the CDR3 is TGTGCCTGGAGTGTACTGGCGGGGGGACCCTACGAGCAGTACTTC.

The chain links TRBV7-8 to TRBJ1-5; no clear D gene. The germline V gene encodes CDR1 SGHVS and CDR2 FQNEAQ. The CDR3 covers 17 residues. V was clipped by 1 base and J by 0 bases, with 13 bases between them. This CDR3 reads CASSLEQRTLSNQPQHF. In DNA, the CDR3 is TGTGCCAGCAGCTTAGAGCAGCGTACTCTTAGCAATCAGCCCCAGCATTTT. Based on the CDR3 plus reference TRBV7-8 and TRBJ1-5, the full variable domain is GAGVSQSPRYKVAKRGQDVALRCDPISGHVSLFWYQQALGQGPEFLTYFQNEAQLDKSGLPSDRFFAERPEGSVSTLKIQRTQQEDSAVYLCASSLEQRTLSNQPQHFGDGTRLSIL.

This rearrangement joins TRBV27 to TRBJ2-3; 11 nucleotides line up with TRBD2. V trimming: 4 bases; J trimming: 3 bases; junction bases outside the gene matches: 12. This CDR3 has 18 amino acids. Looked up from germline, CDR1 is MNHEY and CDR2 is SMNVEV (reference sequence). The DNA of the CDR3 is TGTGCCAGCAGTTCCCGCGTCTCGACTAGCGGGAAGACAGATACGCAGTATTTT. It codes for CASSSRVSTSGKTDTQYF.

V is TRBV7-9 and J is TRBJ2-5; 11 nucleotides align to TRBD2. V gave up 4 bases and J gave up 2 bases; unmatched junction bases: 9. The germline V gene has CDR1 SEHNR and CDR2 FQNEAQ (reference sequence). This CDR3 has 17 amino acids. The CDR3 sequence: CASSWVAGGLGQETQYF. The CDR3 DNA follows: TGTGCCAGCAGCTGGGTAGCGGGGGGGCTGGGGCAAGAGACCCAGTACTTC.

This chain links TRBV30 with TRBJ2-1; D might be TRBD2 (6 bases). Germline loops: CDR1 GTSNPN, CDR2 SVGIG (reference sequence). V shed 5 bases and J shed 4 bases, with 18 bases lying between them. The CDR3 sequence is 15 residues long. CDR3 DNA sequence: TGTGCCTGGGGTCCTTCTAGCGCCCTATACAATGAGCAGTTCTTC. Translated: CAWGPSSALYNEQFF.

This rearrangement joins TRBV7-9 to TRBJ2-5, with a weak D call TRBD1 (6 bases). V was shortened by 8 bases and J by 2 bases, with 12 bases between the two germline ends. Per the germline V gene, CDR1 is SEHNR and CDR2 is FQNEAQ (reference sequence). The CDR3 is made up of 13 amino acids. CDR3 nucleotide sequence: TGTGCCAGCCGCACAGGGATTCAAGAGACCCAGTACTTC. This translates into CASRTGIQETQYF.

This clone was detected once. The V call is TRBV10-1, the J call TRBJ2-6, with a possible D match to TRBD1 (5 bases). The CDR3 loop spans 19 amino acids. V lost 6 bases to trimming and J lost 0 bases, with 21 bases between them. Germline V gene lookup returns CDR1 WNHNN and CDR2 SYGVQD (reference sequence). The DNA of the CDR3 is TGCGCCAGCAGCGGAAGAAGACAGTCCTCGTACTCTGGGGCCAACGTCCTGACTTTC. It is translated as CASSGRRQSSYSGANVLTF.

CDR3 sequence reads: CASSLEYRTSSYEQYF. CDR3 nucleotides: TGTGCCAGCAGCTTAGAATACCGGACTAGTTCCTACGAGCAGTACTTC. The rearrangement uses TRBV7-6 and TRBJ2-7; 7 nucleotides agree with TRBD2. The CDR3 contains 16 residues. Germline V CDR1 and CDR2: SGHVS, FNYEAQ. V shed 1 base and J 1 base; nucleotides not matched to a gene: 7.

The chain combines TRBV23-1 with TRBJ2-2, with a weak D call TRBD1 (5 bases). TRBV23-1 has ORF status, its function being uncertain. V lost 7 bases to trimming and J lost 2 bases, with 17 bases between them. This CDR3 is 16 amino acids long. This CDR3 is CASNMCRVRNTGELFF. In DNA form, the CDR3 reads TGCGCCAGCAACATGTGCAGGGTGCGTAACACCGGGGAGCTGTTTTTT.

CDR3 nucleotide sequence: TGTGCCAGTAGCGGACAGGGTGGCGAAGAGACCCAGTACTTC. Translated, it gives CASSGQGGEETQYF. The chain employs TRBV19 and TRBJ2-5, with TRBD1 matching over 8 bases. Germline loops: CDR1 LNHDA, CDR2 SQIVND (reference sequence). With 6 bases clipped from V and 3 bases from J, the junction kept 6 bases outside the gene matches. The CDR3 extends over 14 amino acids.

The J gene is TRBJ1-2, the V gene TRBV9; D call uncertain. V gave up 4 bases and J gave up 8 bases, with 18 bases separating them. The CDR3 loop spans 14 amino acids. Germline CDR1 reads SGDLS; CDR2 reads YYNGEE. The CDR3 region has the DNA TGTGCCAGCAGCCCATATCAGGCTCTGGCCGGCTACACCTTC. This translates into CASSPYQALAGYTF.

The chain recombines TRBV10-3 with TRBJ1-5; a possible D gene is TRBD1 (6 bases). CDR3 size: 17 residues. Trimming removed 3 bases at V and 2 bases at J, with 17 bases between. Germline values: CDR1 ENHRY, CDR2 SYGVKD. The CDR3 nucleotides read TGTGCCATCAGTGACCCCGGTAACAGGGATCGCAATCAGCCCCAGCATTTT. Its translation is CAISDPGNRDRNQPQHF.

The CDR3 here is CASSLVRGGFPYGYTF. In DNA form, the CDR3 reads TGTGCCAGCAGCTTAGTTAGGGGGGGTTTCCCCTATGGCTACACCTTC. This rearrangement joins TRBV11-3 to TRBJ1-2, with D perhaps TRBD1 (6 bases). V gave up 1 base and J gave up 4 bases, with 16 bases separating them. CDR1 and CDR2 from the germline V gene are SGHNT and YENEEA. CDR3 length equals 16 residues.

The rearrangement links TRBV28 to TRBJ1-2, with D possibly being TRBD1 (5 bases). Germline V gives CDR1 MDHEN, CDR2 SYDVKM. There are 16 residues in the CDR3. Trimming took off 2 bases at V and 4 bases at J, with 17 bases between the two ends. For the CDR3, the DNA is TGTGCCAGCAGTTTAGGGGCAGTCCCAGCGATCTATGGCTACACCTTC. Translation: CASSLGAVPAIYGYTF.

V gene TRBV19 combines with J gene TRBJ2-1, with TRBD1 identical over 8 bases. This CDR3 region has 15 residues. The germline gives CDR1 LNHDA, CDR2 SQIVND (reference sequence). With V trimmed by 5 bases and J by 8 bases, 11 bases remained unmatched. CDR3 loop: CASSPRQGWLDEQFF. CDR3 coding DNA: TGTGCCAGTAGTCCCCGACAGGGGTGGTTAGATGAGCAGTTCTTC.